This T cell receptor (beta chain) was observed in a study of T cell repertoires in cytomegalovirus infection. The wider study: Matching HLA type, along with CMV infection, was indicated by public TCR beta signatures.

CDR1 and CDR2 (germline): DFQATT, SNEGSKA (reference sequence). V gave up 3 bases and J gave up 2 bases; unmatched junction bases: 5. This CDR3 comprises 14 residues. TCRdb processed the reads anew with MiXCR; each CDR3 protein has one entry. The table includes about 100,000 distinct CDR3 sequences, 23% detected once. V and J are TRBV20-1 and TRBJ2-7; TRBD1 agrees at 9 bases. Sequenced: CD8+ T cells from PBMCs. The TCR comes from a human donor in good health (CMV status not recorded). Some clones in this sample may be carry-over from other donors' samples. This CDR3 is CSARVRTGAYEQYF. Written as DNA, the CDR3 is TGCAGTGCTAGGGTCCGGACAGGGGCCTACGAGCAGTACTTC.